The present entry profiles one T cell receptor beta chain with its context. What antigen it recognizes has not been identified. There are no base qualities to consult, and no much larger clone falls within one base. The immunoSEQ Assay was the method used to sequence TCRbeta CDR3 regions. After extraction, genomic DNA underwent amplification by bias-controlled multiplex PCR, followed by high-throughput sequencing. Per the authors' processing: To quantify the absolute abundance of every unique TCRbeta CDR3 region, sequences were collapsed and filtered. T cell fraction was estimated by normalizing TCRbeta template counts to usable DNA, which was measured by amplifying reference genes present in all nucleated cells. Repertoire TCRs were annotated as SARS-CoV-2-specific by exact matching of V gene, CDR3 amino acid sequence and J gene to a known reactive TCR set. The reference SARS-CoV-2 TCR set was derived from MIRA and filtered for enrichment in COVID-19-positive ImmuneCODE repertoires, a step that removed public or cross-reactive TCRs. Using the MIRA antigens, annotated TCRs were further analysed by specific ORF or by position within an ORF. Depth was the summed frequency of annotated unique rearrangements, while breadth was defined as annotated unique rearrangements over total unique productive rearrangements. TCR breadth was compared between groups using two-sided Wilcoxon rank-sum tests. Imported from immuneACCESS, the table was reduced by TCRdb to in-frame sequences with V and J called. These copies leave out some clones; in studies compared against another copy, an unresolved V gene accounts for under half, and the cause of the remainder is not known. Clone size and the V and J calls come from that table; the DNA yielded D and trimming. The sample has roughly 420,000 clones on record, roughly nine tenths of them singletons. The ten biggest clones cover approximately 2.5% of the sample.

From the cysteine through the phenylalanine, the CDR3 covers 13 amino acids. Only the CDR3 region is kept as DNA, spanning 39 bases read in frame from base 1. Trimming takes 5 bases from V and 4 bases from J, and the germline ends sit 11 bases apart. The germline V gene specifies MDHEN as CDR1 and SYDVKM as CDR2. The data were taken from a study of Ad26.COV2.S vaccination and SARS-CoV-2 variants (dated by TCRdb to the early 2020s). For the study in its entirety: Vaccine-arm donors came from COV1001, a multicentre, randomized, double-blind, placebo-controlled phase I-IIa trial of Ad26.COV2.S in healthy adults. Dosing of Ad26.COV2.S was intramuscular, at either 5x10^10 or 1x10^11 viral particles, delivered as one shot or as two shots spaced 56 days apart. TCRbeta repertoire sequencing was used to assess the specificity and breadth of SARS-CoV-2-reactive T cell receptors after Ad26.COV2.S vaccination. A total of approximately 30 samples were included in the TCR-sequenced set, comprising approximately 20 Ad26.COV2.S vaccine recipients, 5 placebo recipients and 8 SARS-CoV-2 convalescent individuals. Trial participants were randomized into five groups of five: low-dose or high-dose Ad26.COV2.S given once or twice, or placebo on both occasions. Investigators did not know the trial group allocation while performing experiments and assessing outcomes.

General conclusions and limits of the study: Comparable non-spike TCR breadth was observed between vaccine and placebo recipients, consistent with only spike being contained in the vaccine. After vaccination, spike-specific CD8+ and CD4+ T cell responses were reported to show substantial breadth. The authors noted that the TCR breadth and depth analyses may have underestimated total T cell responses. The study was not powered for comparison of responses between vaccine doses or regimens. Compared with placebo recipients, Ad26.COV2.S recipients showed higher spike-specific TCR breadth (P = 0.0014).

The intended sense of this specimen's treatment or condition label: some 20 received Ad26.COV2.S at low or high dose, single or two shots; about 5 received placebo; per-sample allocation not given. Repertoires of vaccine and placebo recipients were sequenced from samples collected on day 63 after the first injection. In Cohort 1b, 20 to 25 adults aged 18-55 years were enrolled at a single site in Boston, USA, between 29 July and 7 August 2020. Ad26.COV2.S was a replication-incompetent adenovirus type 26 vector that expressed a prefusion-stabilized SARS-CoV-2 spike protein derived from the original Wuhan strain.

The rearranged segments are TRBV28 and TRBJ1-1; TRBD1 is a possible D gene, resting on 6 matching bases. The specimen was peripheral blood, collected in a trial of Ad26.COV2.S vaccine versus placebo. The origin of this receptor is a person between 18 and 65 years old who received the Ad26.COV2.S COVID-19 vaccine or a placebo. The CDR3 is CASSDTGTTEAFF. The DNA sequence reads TGTGCCAGCAGTGACACAGGGACCACTGAAGCTTTCTTT. The full variable domain, with segments outside the CDR3 supplied by the reference TRBV28 and TRBJ1-1 proteins, appears as DVKVTQSSRYLVKRTGEKVFLECVQDMDHENMFWYRQDPGLGLRLIYFSYDVKMKEKGDIPEGYSVSREKKERFSLILESASTNQTSMYLCASSDTGTTEAFFGQGTRLTVV.